This T cell receptor (beta chain) was identified during a study of blood T cell repertoires in COVID-19 (dated by TCRdb to 2020 to 2022). In the study overall: Samples from collaborators originated in the United States, Italy and Spain and spanned both the acute and convalescent phases of COVID-19. The material from the prospective study consisted of cDNA or gDNA derived from T cells, B-cell-depleted T cells, or PBMCs. Deeply sampled blood TCRbeta repertoires from subjects exposed to, actively infected with, or recovered from COVID-19 were included in the dataset. The repertoires were made available in a free public database intended to serve as a resource for research on the immune response to SARS-CoV-2. The samples were drawn from the first 160 participants of the ongoing ImmuneRACE study and from some 1,300 subjects provided by 6 global collaborators. The sample metadata nearly always contained a de-identified subject ID, COVID-19 status, age in years and sex. Where available, HLA class I and class II types were taken from metadata supplied by the sample provider and were not determined by assay-based typing. Broad study findings and their caveats: The amount of clinical and demographic metadata varied by source and participant and was provided uncurated.

TCRbeta CDR3 regions were amplified from genomic DNA by means of the immunoSEQ Assay, a bias-controlled multiplex PCR. The authors processed their data as follows. Nucleated cell counts per sample were estimated from amplification of reference gene primers within the assay. Sequence reads were collapsed and filtered to measure the absolute abundance of every unique TCRbeta CDR3 rearrangement. For each sample, productive Simpson clonality was calculated as the square root of Simpson's diversity index across productive rearrangements. TCRdb holds this immuneACCESS table with in-frame rearrangements only. Some clones are missing; in checked studies, unresolved V genes explain under half, and the rest has no known cause. V, J and clone size are taken as reported in that table, and D and trimming were inferred from the DNA itself. The sample has approximately 220,000 clones on record, nearly 90% of them singletons. About 14% of the sample goes to the ten largest clones.

The V end gives up 5 bases and the J end 8 bases, leaving 10 bases in the junction not matched to a gene. CDR1 and CDR2 were assigned from the germline V gene (reference sequence) as PRHDT and FYEKMQ. Measured from the cysteine to the phenylalanine, the CDR3 is 14 residues long. Of all the DNA, just the CDR3 is kept, 42 bases in frame from base 1. Concerning this clone itself: No antigen is known for it. There are no base qualities to consult, and no much larger clone falls within one base.

Participants in the prospective study were aged roughly 18 to 100 years, lived in more than 20 United States geographic areas, and enrolled through a virtual design. In the prospective study, participants were assigned to cohorts based on the clinical history participants reported in a screening survey and a study questionnaire. Exposed participants had been in contact with someone with a PCR-confirmed or clinician-diagnosed COVID-19 case within 2 weeks of study entry. In the prospective study, whole blood, serum and a nasopharyngeal or oropharyngeal swab were collected from each participant by mobile phlebotomists. Prospective study participants could optionally give additional blood draws and questionnaires over an approximately two-month period. Blood samples from the prospective study were shipped frozen or at room temperature prior to DNA extraction.

This chain is built from TRBV13 and TRBJ1-1; 8 bases in the junction line up with TRBD1. Sequenced input: PBMCs or T cells enriched from blood (not recorded which). This TCR was recovered from a man aged 30 to 45 who had been exposed to COVID-19. For the CDR3, the sequence is CASSETGGGLEAFF. Here is the DNA: TGTGCCAGCAGCGAAACAGGGGGGGGTTTGGAAGCTTTCTTT.